Below, 21 T cell receptor beta chains from the same sample are listed, as sequenced in a study of response to subunit inactivated influenza vaccine. TCRdb ran MiXCR on the RT-PCR reads and lists one entry per CDR3 protein. Here the sample spans a few hundred thousand distinct CDR3 sequences, 12% being singletons. Source: non-naive T cells sorted from PBMCs, taken 14 days before vaccination. The receptors were gathered from a man aged 50 to 59 who received an inactivated influenza vaccine.

The CDR3 nucleotides read TGTGCCTGGAGTGTACCGGGACAAATCTACGAGCAGTACTTC. Its translation: CAWSVPGQIYEQYF. This chain links TRBV30 with TRBJ2-7, with a weak D call TRBD1 (6 bases). The CDR3 runs to 14 residues. Germline-derived CDR1 and CDR2 are GTSNPN and SVGIG (reference sequence). The V gene lost 0 bases and the J gene lost 3 bases, with 12 bases spanning the gap.

Remarks on this clonotype: At one boundary the junction diverges from the germline segment, which might be a read error. The chain couples TRBV11-2 to TRBJ2-1; TRBD2 matches 8 bases. Germline lookup yields CDR1 SGHAT and CDR2 FQNNGV. The CDR3 has 14 amino acids. The CDR3 sequence is CASSSLISGGVIIF. The DNA for the CDR3 is TGTGCCAGCAGCTCCCTAATAAGCGGGGGTGTTATAATCTTC.

There are a few counts of this clonotype. This chain uses TRBV11-2 with TRBJ2-7; 7 nucleotides align to TRBD1. The CDR3 loop spans 18 amino acids. Germline CDR1 and CDR2: SGHAT and FQNNGV. V was pared by 3 bases and J by 4 bases, with 18 bases of the junction left unmatched. CDR3 sequence (DNA): TGTGCCAGCAGCTTCCCATGGGCCGGGACAGATTTTCCTTACGAGCAGTACTTC. Translated, it gives CASSFPWAGTDFPYEQYF.

Of note for this clonotype: At one end the junction does not follow the germline gene, possibly because of a read error. The chain employs TRBV2 and TRBJ2-5; D tentatively reads TRBD1 or TRBD2 (7 bases each). The CDR3 sequence is 17 residues long. CDR1 and CDR2 from the germline V gene are SNHLY and FYNNEI. The DNA for the CDR3 is TGTACCAGCAGCTTCACCCCGGGACTGCAGGGGGGGGAGACCCAGTACTTC. It translates to CTSSFTPGLQGGETQYF.

In the case of this clonotype: The germline gene is not matched at one end of the junction; a read error may be the cause. The V call is TRBV20-1, the J call TRBJ2-5; 8 nucleotides agree with TRBD2. This CDR3 has 15 residues. Germline V gene data show CDR1 as DFQATT and CDR2 as SNEGSKA (reference sequence). CDR3 DNA sequence: TGCTGTGCTACCACTAGCGGAGCATACCAAGAGACCCAGTACTTC. Translation: CCATTSGAYQETQYF.

This clonotype was detected a few times. The rearrangement links TRBV28 to TRBJ2-5; D call uncertain. This CDR3 has 11 residues. Germline V gene sequence: CDR1 MDHEN, CDR2 SYDVKM. V dropped 4 bases and J dropped 5 bases, with 5 bases sitting between them. CDR3 bases: TGTGCCAGCAGTTACGAGGAGACCCAGTACTTC. It yields the protein CASSYEETQYF.

The sample holds many counts of this clonotype. This chain links TRBV7-2 with TRBJ1-2; 11 nucleotides agree with TRBD1. Germline CDR1 SGHTA, CDR2 FQGNSA. This CDR3 has 15 residues. J lost 4 bases, V lost 3 bases, and 4 bases had no gene match. CDR3 nucleotides: TGTGCCAGCAGCTTTGGGACAGGGGGTCCCTATGGCTACACCTTC. It is translated as CASSFGTGGPYGYTF.

In its sample, this clonotype was seen many times. The CDR3 DNA follows: TGTGCCAGCAGGGCCTCCGCGGGTTCGAACACCGGGGAGCTGTTTTTT. As protein: CASRASAGSNTGELFF. The gene calls are TRBV7-9 and TRBJ2-2, with D perhaps TRBD2 (5 bases). The CDR3 has 16 residues. The V end was cut by 6 bases, the J end by 0 bases, with 14 bases between. The germline gives CDR1 SEHNR, CDR2 FQNEAQ (reference sequence).

This clonotype was observed at least ten times. In DNA form, the CDR3 reads TGCAGCGCGATGGGACAGGTGGAAGGCTACACCTTC. This translates into CSAMGQVEGYTF. The genes are TRBV29-1 and TRBJ1-2, with 8 bases that match TRBD1. In germline, CDR1 is SQVTM, CDR2 ANQGSEA. The V and J ends lost 7 bases and 8 bases, in that order; junction bases with no gene match: 9. This CDR3 region has 12 residues. The full variable domain, with the rest looked up from reference TRBV29-1 and TRBJ1-2, is SAVISQKPSRDICQRGTSLTIQCQVDSQVTMMFWYRQQPGQSLTLIATANQGSEATYESGFVIDKFPISRPNLTFSTLTVSNMSPEDSSIYLCSAMGQVEGYTFGSGTRLTVV.

This clonotype appeared a few times. V gene TRBV4-2 combines with J gene TRBJ2-3, with 9 nucleotides matching TRBD2. This CDR3 is built from 16 residues. V gave up 0 bases and J gave up 6 bases; unmatched junction bases: 7. In germline, CDR1 is LGHNA, CDR2 YNFKEQ. The chain's CDR3 is CASSQDGRGGGDTQYF. In DNA form, the CDR3 reads TGTGCCAGCAGCCAAGATGGGCGGGGGGGCGGCGATACGCAGTATTTT.

Details on this clonotype: It may be a read error: a sequence one base away is much more abundant. The V and J genes are TRBV7-9 and TRBJ2-7; D is perhaps TRBD1 or TRBD2 (5 bases each). With 5 bases removed from V and 5 bases from J, the gap between germline ends came to 16 bases. The germline CDR1 and CDR2 sequences are SEHNR and FQNEAQ (reference sequence). This CDR3 is 14 amino acids long. The CDR3 is CASSLGRSGNEQYF. CDR3 nucleotide sequence: TGTGCCAGCAGCCTGGGGCGGTCCGGGAACGAGCAGTACTTC.

This chain connects TRBV6-1 to TRBJ2-7; D might be TRBD1 (6 bases). Germline V gene sequence: CDR1 MNHNS, CDR2 SASEGT. V was clipped by 6 bases and J by 6 bases, with 18 bases between them. The CDR3 runs 14 residues. The CDR3 is CASRARGVEGEQYF. CDR3 sequence (DNA): TGTGCCAGCAGGGCCAGGGGCGTAGAAGGCGAGCAGTACTTC.

The V and J genes are TRBV15 and TRBJ2-7, with 9 bases lining up with TRBD1. Losses at the gene ends were 0 bases for V and 3 bases for J; bases not matched to a gene: 3. CDR1 is LNHNV and CDR2 is YYDKDF in the germline V gene (reference sequence). The CDR3 consists of 15 residues. The CDR3 bases are TGTGCCACCAGCAGAGATCGGACAGGGGTCTACGAGCAGTACTTC. This gives the protein CATSRDRTGVYEQYF.

This chain connects TRBV7-2 to TRBJ1-6, with 10 nucleotides matching TRBD1. There are 16 residues in the CDR3. Per germline, CDR1 SGHTA and CDR2 FQGNSA. The V segment lost 5 bases and the J segment 9 bases; nucleotides outside the gene matches: 10. This CDR3 is CASSMHRTGGSSPLHF. The DNA for the CDR3 is TGTGCCAGCAGCATGCATCGGACAGGGGGTTCTTCACCCCTCCACTTT.

Many counts were recorded for this clonotype. The chain uses TRBV6-2 or TRBV6-3 and TRBJ2-1, with D possibly being TRBD2 (5 bases). Trimming shortened V by 6 bases and J by 7 bases, and 22 bases separated the two germline ends. The CDR3 extends over 16 amino acids. The V gene's germline CDR1 is MNHEY and CDR2 SVGEGT. The CDR3 region is CASRPPSFLAPNEQFF. The CDR3 nucleotides read TGTGCCAGCAGACCCCCTAGCTTTCTAGCCCCGAATGAGCAGTTCTTC.

The chain uses TRBV9 and TRBJ2-7; D unclear. This CDR3 spans 15 amino acids. Between the trimmed V and J ends, which lost 0 bases and 0 bases, there was a span of 10 bases. Germline CDR1 SGDLS, CDR2 YYNGEE. The CDR3 spells CASSVEGSHSYEQYF. The DNA of the CDR3 is TGTGCCAGCAGCGTAGAAGGGTCCCACTCCTACGAGCAGTACTTC.

This clonotype was observed a handful of times. V usage is TRBV23-1 and J usage is TRBJ2-7; 7 nucleotides align to TRBD1. TRBV23-1 falls under the ORF class, with uncertain function. The CDR3 covers 19 residues. V dropped 2 bases and J dropped 1; count of bases not matched to a gene: 17. Here the CDR3 DNA reads TGCGCCAGCAGTCAAATAGCTCGAGGACACAGGGGAAAATCCTACGAGCAGTACTTC. Protein sequence: CASSQIARGHRGKSYEQYF.

This clonotype has just a few counts. The gene calls are TRBV4-3 and TRBJ2-6, with D unclear. This CDR3 region has 15 residues. CDR1 LGHNA and CDR2 YSLEER come from the germline V gene. Trimming left V 4 bases short and J 0 bases short, with 7 bases between. The chain's CDR3 is CASSLQISGANVLTF. The CDR3 DNA follows: TGCGCCAGCAGCCTTCAAATCTCTGGGGCCAACGTCCTGACTTTC.

This clonotype was seen a handful of times. The gene calls are TRBV4-3 and TRBJ2-1; D remains unclear. The ends were cut back, 1 base at V and 7 bases at J, with 11 bases in the middle. Germline V gene data show CDR1 as LGHNA and CDR2 as YSLEER. CDR3 length: 14 residues. CDR3 DNA: TGCGCCAGCAGCCAAGGTGACTGGATTAATGAGCAGTTCTTC. Translation gives CASSQGDWINEQFF.

The rearrangement uses TRBV7-3 and TRBJ2-2; tentatively, D is TRBD1 or TRBD2 (5 bases each). The CDR3 contains 18 residues. Trimming stripped 0 bases from V and 5 bases from J, with 19 bases between. From germline, CDR1 is SGHTA and CDR2 FQGTGA. The CDR3: CASSLTAMRGSRTGELFF. DNA for the CDR3: TGTGCCAGCAGCTTAACGGCGATGAGGGGTTCGAGGACCGGGGAGCTGTTTTTT.

This clonotype was detected only a few times. V gene TRBV7-9 combines with J gene TRBJ1-1; TRBD1 matches at 9 bases. CDR1 is SEHNR, CDR2 FQNEAQ, per germline (reference sequence). The length of the CDR3 is 13 residues. The J segment lost 9 bases and the V segment lost 5 bases, leaving 7 bases of the junction unmatched. The CDR3 loop reads CASSKTGGLQAFF. CDR3 bases: TGTGCCAGCAGCAAAACAGGGGGCTTACAAGCTTTCTTT. Using reference TRBV7-9 and TRBJ1-1 for the parts outside the CDR3, the full variable domain is DTGVSQNPRHKITKRGQNVTFRCDPISEHNRLYWYRQTLGQGPEFLTYFQNEAQLEKSRLLSDRFSAERPKGSFSTLEIQRTEQGDSAMYLCASSKTGGLQAFFGQGTRLTVV.